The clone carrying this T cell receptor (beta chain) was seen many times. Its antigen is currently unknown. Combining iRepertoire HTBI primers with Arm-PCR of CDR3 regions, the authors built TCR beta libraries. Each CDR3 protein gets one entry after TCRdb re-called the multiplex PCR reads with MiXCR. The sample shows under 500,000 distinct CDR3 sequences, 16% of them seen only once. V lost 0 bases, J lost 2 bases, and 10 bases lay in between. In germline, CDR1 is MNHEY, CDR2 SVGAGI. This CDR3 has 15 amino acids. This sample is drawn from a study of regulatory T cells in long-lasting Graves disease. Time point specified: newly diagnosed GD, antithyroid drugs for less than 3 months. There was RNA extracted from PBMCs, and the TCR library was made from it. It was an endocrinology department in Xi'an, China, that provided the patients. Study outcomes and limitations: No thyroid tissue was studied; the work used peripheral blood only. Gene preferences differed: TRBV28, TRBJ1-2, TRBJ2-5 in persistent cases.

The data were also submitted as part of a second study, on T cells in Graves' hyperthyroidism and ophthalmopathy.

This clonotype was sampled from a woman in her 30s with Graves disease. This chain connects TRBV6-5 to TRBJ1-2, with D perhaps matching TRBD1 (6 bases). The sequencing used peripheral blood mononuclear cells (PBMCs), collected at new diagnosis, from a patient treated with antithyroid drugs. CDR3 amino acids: CASSYSSGTNYGYTF. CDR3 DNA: TGTGCCAGCAGTTACTCGAGTGGGACAAACTATGGCTACACCTTC.